This paragraph reports one TCR beta chain. The clone's antigen remains unknown. Qualities for individual bases were not recorded, and no much larger clone is one base off. The sample originates from a study of identical twins (dated by TCRdb to the mid-2010s). With respect to the entire study: To test whether fetal clonotypes persist, the study used deep sequencing on TCR alpha and beta repertoires from monozygotic twins, unrelated adults of various ages, and cord blood. To rule out contamination, the twin experiments were replicated at different times with different library preparation protocols. Study-wide findings and limitations: In monozygotic twins, recombination models systematically underestimated out-of-frame TCR alpha sharing, but the models matched the sharing seen between unrelated individuals. Zero-insertion analyses could be partly confounded by invariant T cells such as MAIT and iNKT, although diverse VJ usage argued against such confounding for most clonotypes. The excess sharing between twins in beta out-of-frame sequences was weaker because fewer shared sequences reduced the signal-to-noise ratio. Abundant cord blood beta clonotypes carried fewer insertions; young adult naive repertoires showed a weaker similar trend, while memory repertoires showed none. Compared with coincidental sharing between unrelated individuals, out-of-frame TCR alpha sequences shared between twins had an excess of sequences with low generation probability. Because the same donors could not be followed over many years, conclusions were based on cross-sectional statistical analysis.

As encoded in the germline V gene, CDR1 is MGHDK while CDR2 is SYGVNS. For this chain, trimming is 6 bases at the V end and 3 bases at the J end, and the number of junction bases without a gene match is 7. The CDR3, cysteine through phenylalanine, is 15 amino acids long. The retained sequence is limited to the CDR3, 45 bases, with the frame set at the first base. The library was produced with 5' RACE. Sequencing instrument: Illumina HiSeq 2000. A universal primer binding site was added through template switching, and the final cDNA carried a unique molecular identifier so that TCR cDNA molecules could be counted accurately. First-strand cDNA for TCR alpha and beta chains was synthesized from specific primers in the conserved constant-segment region. To control for contamination, every cDNA library was double barcoded, receiving both a SMART-Mk sample barcode and Illumina barcodes. Two successive PCR steps introduced TruSeq adapter sequences along with Illumina sample barcodes. The Illumina HiSeq platform was used with custom primers to sequence TCR alpha and beta cDNA libraries. In the paper's pipeline: Unique molecular identifiers were extracted from raw reads with MiGEC, and CDR3 positions were determined with MiXCR. Recombination models were inferred per individual with the repgenHMM and IGoR tools using an EM algorithm. The analysis of shared clonotypes was done with the tcR package in R, with sharing normalized by the product of cloneset sizes. Out-of-frame nonproductive sequences were analyzed to study raw recombination free of thymic and clonal selection effects. TCRdb applied fastp at Q25 and MiXCR to the public reads, then kept only in-frame beta chains. Identical CDR3 protein sequences are pooled into one entry, listed with their most common genes and DNA. TCRdb assigned the V and J calls; the authors' analysis was not used. The sample data list 450,000 or so distinct CDR3 sequences, and approximately 15% of these were observed just once. About 0.54% of the sample is held by the ten biggest clonotypes.

Every donor in the study was a healthy Caucasian. Three pairs of female monozygotic twins, all aged about 18 to 30 years, were included in the twin cohort. Positive isolation kits from Invitrogen were used to isolate CD4+ and CD8+ T cell populations. These data also featured in a second study, about yellow fever vaccine responses in identical twins. That second publication adds: The T cell response to vaccination in identical twins was reported by the authors to appear partly convergent and partly personalized. In identical twins, the study followed T cell clones that responded to the vaccine with precision.

The sample was CD4+ T cells sorted from blood. This TCR was sampled from a woman aged 18 to 35 in good health. The sequence links TRBV25-1 to TRBJ2-2; TRBD2 matches 7 bases in the middle. For the CDR3, the sequence is CASSSWGGDTGELFF. The nucleotide sequence is TGTGCCAGCAGCAGTTGGGGGGGAGACACCGGGGAGCTGTTTTTT.